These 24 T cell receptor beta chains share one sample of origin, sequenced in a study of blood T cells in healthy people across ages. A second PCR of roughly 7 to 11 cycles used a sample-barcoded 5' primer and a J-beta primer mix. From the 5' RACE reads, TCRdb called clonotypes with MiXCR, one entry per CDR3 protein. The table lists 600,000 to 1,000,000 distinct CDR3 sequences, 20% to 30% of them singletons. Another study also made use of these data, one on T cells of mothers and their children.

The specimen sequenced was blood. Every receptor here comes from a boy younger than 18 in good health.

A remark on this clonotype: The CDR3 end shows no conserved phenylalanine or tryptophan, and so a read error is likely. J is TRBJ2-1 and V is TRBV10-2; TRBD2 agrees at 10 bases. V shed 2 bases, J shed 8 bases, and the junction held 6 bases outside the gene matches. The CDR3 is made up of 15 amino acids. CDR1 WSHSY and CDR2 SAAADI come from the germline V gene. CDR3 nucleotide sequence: TGCGCCAGCAGTGAGAAAGCTAGCGGGAGCTATGAGCAGTTCTCC. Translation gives CASSEKASGSYEQFS.

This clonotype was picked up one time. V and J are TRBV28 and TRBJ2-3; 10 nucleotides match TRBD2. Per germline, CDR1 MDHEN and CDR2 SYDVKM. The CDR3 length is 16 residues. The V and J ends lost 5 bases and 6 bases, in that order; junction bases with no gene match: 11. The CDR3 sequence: CASSIRVAGGGDTQYF. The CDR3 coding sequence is TGTGCCAGCAGTATAAGGGTAGCGGGAGGCGGGGATACGCAGTATTTT.

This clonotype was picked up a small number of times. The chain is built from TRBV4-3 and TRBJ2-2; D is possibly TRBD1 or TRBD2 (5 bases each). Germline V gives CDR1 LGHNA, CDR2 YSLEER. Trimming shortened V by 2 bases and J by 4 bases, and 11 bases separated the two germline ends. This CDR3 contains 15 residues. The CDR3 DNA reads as TGCGCCAGCAGCCAACGGTCGGGGCTCACCGGGGAGCTGTTTTTT. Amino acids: CASSQRSGLTGELFF.

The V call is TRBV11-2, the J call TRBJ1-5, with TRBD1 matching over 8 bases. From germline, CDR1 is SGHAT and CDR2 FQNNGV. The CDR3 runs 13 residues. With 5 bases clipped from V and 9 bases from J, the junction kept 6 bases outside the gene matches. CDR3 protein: CASSPDRGAPQHF. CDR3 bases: TGTGCCAGCAGCCCCGACAGGGGTGCGCCCCAGCATTTT. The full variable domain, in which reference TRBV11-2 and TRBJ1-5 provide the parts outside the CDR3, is EAGVAQSPRYKIIEKRQSVAFWCNPISGHATLYWYQQILGQGPKLLIQFQNNGVVDDSQLPKDRFSAERLKGVDSTLKIQPAKLEDSAVYLCASSPDRGAPQHFGDGTRLSIL.

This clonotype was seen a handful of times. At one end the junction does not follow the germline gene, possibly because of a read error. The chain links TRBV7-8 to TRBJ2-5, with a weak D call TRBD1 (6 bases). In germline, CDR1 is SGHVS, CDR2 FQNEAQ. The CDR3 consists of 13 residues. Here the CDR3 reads CASSLNRDNERFF. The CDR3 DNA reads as TGTGCCAGCAGCCTCAACCGGGACAATGAGCGGTTCTTC.

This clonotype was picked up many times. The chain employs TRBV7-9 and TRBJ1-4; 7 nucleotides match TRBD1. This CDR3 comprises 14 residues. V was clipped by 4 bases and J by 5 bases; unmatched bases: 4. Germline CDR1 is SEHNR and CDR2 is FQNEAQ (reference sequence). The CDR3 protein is CASSSGQRNEKLFF. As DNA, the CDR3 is TGTGCCAGCAGCTCGGGACAGAGGAATGAAAAACTGTTTTTT.

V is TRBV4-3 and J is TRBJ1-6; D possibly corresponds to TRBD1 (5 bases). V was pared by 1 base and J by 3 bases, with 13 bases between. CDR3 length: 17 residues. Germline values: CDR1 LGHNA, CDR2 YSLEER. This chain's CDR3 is CASSQVAGANYNSPLHF. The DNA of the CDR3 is TGCGCCAGCAGCCAAGTTGCTGGGGCTAACTATAATTCACCCCTCCACTTT.

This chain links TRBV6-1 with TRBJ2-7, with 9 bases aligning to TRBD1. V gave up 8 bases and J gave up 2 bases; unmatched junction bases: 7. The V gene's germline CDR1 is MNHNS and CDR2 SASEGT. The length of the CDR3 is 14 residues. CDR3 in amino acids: CASSAQGAAYEQYF. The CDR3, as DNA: TGTGCCAGCTCCGCACAGGGGGCGGCCTACGAGCAGTACTTC.

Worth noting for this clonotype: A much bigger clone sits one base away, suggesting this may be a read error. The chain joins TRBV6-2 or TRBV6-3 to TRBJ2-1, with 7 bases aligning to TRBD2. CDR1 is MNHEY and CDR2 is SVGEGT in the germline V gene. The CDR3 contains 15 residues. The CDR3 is CARSYSFGGDNEQFF. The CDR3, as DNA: TGTGCCCGCAGTTACTCGTTTGGGGGGGATAATGAGCAGTTCTTC.

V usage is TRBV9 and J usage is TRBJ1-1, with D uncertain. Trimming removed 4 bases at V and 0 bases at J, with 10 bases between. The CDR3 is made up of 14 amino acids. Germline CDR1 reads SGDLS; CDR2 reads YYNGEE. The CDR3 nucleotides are TGTGCCAGCAGCACAGATTGGGTGAACACTGAAGCTTTCTTT. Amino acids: CASSTDWVNTEAFF.

This CDR3 is CSAVTRGPRTEAFF. The CDR3 DNA sequence: TGCAGTGCTGTTACCAGGGGGCCTAGGACTGAAGCTTTCTTT. The rearrangement joins TRBV20-1 to TRBJ1-1; 8 bases align to TRBD1. This CDR3 comprises 14 residues. The trim removed 5 bases at V and 5 bases at J, leaving 10 bases unmatched. Germline values: CDR1 DFQATT, CDR2 SNEGSKA (reference sequence).

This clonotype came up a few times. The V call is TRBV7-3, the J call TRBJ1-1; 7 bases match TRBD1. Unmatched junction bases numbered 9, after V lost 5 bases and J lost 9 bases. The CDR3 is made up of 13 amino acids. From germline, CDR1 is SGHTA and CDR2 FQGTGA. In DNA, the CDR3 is TGTGCCAGCAGCCGCTCGACAGGGAATCAAGCTTTCTTT. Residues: CASSRSTGNQAFF.

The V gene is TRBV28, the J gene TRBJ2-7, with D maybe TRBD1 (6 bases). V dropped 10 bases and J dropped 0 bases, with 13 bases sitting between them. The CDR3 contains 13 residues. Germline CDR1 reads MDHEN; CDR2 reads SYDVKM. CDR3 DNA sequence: TGTGCCACCACCGGACAGTACTCCTACGAGCAGTACTTC. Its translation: CATTGQYSYEQYF. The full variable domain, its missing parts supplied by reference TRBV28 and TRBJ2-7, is DVKVTQSSRYLVKRTGEKVFLECVQDMDHENMFWYRQDPGLGLRLIYFSYDVKMKEKGDIPEGYSVSREKKERFSLILESASTNQTSMYLCATTGQYSYEQYFGPGTRLTVT.

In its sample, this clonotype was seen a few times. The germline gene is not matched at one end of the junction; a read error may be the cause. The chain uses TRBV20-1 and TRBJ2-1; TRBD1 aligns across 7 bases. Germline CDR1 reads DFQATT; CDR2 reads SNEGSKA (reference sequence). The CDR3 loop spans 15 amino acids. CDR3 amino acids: CRARVPGQRTNEQFF. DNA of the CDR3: TGCAGGGCTAGAGTACCGGGACAGCGGACGAATGAGCAGTTCTTC.

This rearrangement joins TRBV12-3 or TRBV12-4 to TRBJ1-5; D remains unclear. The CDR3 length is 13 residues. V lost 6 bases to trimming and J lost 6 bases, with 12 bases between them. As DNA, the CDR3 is TGTGCCAGCAGCCTCCTAGGGATTCAGCCCCAGCATTTT. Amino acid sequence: CASSLLGIQPQHF.

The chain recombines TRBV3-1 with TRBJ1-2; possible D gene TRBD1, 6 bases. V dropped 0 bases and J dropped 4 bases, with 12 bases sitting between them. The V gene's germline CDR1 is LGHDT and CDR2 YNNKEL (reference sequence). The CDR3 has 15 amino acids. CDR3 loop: CASSQDNRVGYGYTF. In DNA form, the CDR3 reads TGTGCCAGCAGCCAAGATAACAGGGTGGGCTATGGCTACACCTTC.

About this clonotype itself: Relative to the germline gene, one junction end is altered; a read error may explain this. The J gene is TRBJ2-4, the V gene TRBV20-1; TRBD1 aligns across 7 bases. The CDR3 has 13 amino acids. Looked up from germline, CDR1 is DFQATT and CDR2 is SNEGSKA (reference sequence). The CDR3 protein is CSARGAGGNIQYF. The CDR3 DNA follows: TGCAGTGCCAGAGGAGCAGGGGGAAACATTCAGTACTTC.

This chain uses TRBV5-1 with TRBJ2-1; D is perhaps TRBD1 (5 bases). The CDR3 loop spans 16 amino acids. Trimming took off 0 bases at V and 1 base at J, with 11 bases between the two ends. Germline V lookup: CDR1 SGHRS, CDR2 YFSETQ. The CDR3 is CASSLGTLSSYNEQFF. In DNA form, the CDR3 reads TGCGCCAGCAGCTTGGGGACACTCTCATCCTACAATGAGCAGTTCTTC.

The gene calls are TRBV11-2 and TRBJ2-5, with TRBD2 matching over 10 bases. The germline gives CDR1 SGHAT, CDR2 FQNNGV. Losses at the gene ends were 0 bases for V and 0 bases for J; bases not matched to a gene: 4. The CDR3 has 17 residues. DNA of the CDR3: TGTGCCAGCAGCTTAGATCCCGGACTAGCGGACCAAGAGACCCAGTACTTC. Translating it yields CASSLDPGLADQETQYF.

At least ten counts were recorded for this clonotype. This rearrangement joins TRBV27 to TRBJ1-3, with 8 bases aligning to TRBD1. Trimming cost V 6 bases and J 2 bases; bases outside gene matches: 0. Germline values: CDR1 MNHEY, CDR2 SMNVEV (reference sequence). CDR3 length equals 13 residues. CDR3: CASRQGAGNTIYF. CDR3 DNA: TGTGCCAGCAGACAGGGGGCTGGAAACACCATATATTTT.

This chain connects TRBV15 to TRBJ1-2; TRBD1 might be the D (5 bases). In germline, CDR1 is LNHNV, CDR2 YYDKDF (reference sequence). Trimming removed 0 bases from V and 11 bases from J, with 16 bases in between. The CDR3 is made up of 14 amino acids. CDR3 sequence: CATSRDAYVGHYTF. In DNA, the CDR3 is TGTGCCACCAGCAGAGATGCTTATGTAGGACATTACACCTTC.

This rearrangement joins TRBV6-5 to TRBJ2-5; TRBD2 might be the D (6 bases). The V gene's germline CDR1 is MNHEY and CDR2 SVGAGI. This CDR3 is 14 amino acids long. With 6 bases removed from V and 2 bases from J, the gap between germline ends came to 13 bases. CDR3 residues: CASRGGFLQETQYF. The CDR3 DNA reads TGTGCCAGCAGGGGGGGTTTTCTGCAAGAGACCCAGTACTTC.

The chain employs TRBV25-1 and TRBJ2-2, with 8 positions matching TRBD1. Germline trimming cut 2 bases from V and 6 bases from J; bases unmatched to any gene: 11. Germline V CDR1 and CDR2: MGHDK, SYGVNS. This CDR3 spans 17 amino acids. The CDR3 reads CASSEKPRGLGAGELFF. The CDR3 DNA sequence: TGTGCCAGCAGTGAAAAACCCAGGGGGCTCGGAGCCGGGGAGCTGTTTTTT.

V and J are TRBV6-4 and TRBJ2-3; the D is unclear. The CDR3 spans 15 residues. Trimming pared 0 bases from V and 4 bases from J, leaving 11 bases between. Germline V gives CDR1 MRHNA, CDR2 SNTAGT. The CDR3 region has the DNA TGTGCCAGCAGTGACTCGGGTGGGCCGGCAGATACGCAGTATTTT. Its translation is CASSDSGGPADTQYF.